This TCR beta chain appears in the sequencing data of a study of response to subunit inactivated influenza vaccine. Study-wide findings and caveats: Authors suggested each seasonal flu vaccination may recruit only limited numbers of new T cells.

Note on this clonotype: The antigen is not known.

V lost 0 bases and J lost 4, with 13 bases in between. The germline V gene encodes CDR1 LGHNA and CDR2 YSLEER. The CDR3 length is 16 residues. One entry per CDR3 protein results from TCRdb running MiXCR on the RT-PCR reads. This sample has about 800,000 distinct CDR3 sequences, with 20% to 25% found just once. The receptor comes from a man in his forties or fifties who received an inactivated influenza vaccine. The specimen comprised PBMCs from blood, sampled roughly 5 days after vaccination. V usage is TRBV4-3 and J usage is TRBJ2-1; a weak D match, TRBD2 (5 bases). CDR3 residues: CASSQDPKRPYNEQFF. DNA of the CDR3: TGCGCCAGCAGCCAAGATCCCAAGCGGCCATACAATGAGCAGTTCTTC.